Sequencing of this T cell receptor (beta chain) was carried out in a study of OX40 agonist ivuxolimab in advanced cancers. About the research overall: From roughly 23 to 85 years was the age range, with a mean of around 54 years, and 65% to 90% were male. Partial responses were recorded for three patients, including one with hepatocellular carcinoma and two with cutaneous melanoma.

Study results and limitations: Both CD4+ and CD8+ T cell populations in blood had undergone clonal expansion by week 6 at 0.1 to 3.0 mg/kg. Individuals who were partial responders at 0.1-3.0 mg/kg had clonal expansion that ranked among the lowest.

The assay was immunoSEQ multiplex PCR, and TCRdb's table has in-frame clones only and misses some. The sample has about 82,000 clones, 75% to 90% seen once; the top ten hold roughly 2.5%. Per the germline V gene, CDR1 is SGHTA and CDR2 is FQGNSA. V shed 10 bases, J shed 5 bases, and the junction held 8 bases outside the gene matches. The CDR3 contains 13 residues. Comment on this clone: Its specificity is unknown.

This specimen consisted of CD4+ or CD8+ T cells sorted from blood, obtained in a trial of the OX40 agonist ivuxolimab. The chain couples TRBV7-2 to TRBJ2-7; TRBD1 matches at 10 bases. This TCR was recovered from an adult with an advanced solid tumor such as melanoma, head and neck, liver or kidney cancer. The CDR3 reads CAITRDRGNEQYF. The CDR3 region has the DNA TGTGCCATTACCCGGGACAGGGGCAACGAGCAGTACTTC.